Shown below are 17 T cell receptor beta chains from a single sample sequenced in a study of cytomegalovirus exposure and HLA in healthy donors. PCR primers comprised 60 Vbeta and 13 Jbeta primers. The table came from immunoSEQ multiplex PCR; TCRdb's copy has only in-frame clones and leaves some out. This sample has about 300,000 clones; 70% to 90% occur once, and the top ten carry around 4.2%. Input material: PBMCs. Every receptor here comes from a man in his forties or fifties in good health and CMV-seropositive.

V gene TRBV19 combines with J gene TRBJ1-1, with TRBD1 matching over 8 bases. The V and J ends lost 6 bases and 8 bases, in that order; junction bases with no gene match: 14. The CDR3 has 15 amino acids. Germline V gene data show CDR1 as LNHDA and CDR2 as SQIVND (reference sequence). The CDR3 sequence is CASSGLRDRRLEAFF. CDR3 coding DNA: TGTGCCAGTAGCGGCCTCCGGGACAGGCGACTCGAAGCTTTCTTT. Based on the CDR3 plus reference TRBV19 and TRBJ1-1, the full variable domain is DGGITQSPKYLFRKEGQNVTLSCEQNLNHDAMYWYRQDPGQGLRLIYYSQIVNDFQKGDIAEGYSVSREKKESFPLTVTSAQKNPTAFYLCASSGLRDRRLEAFFGQGTRLTVV.

The rearrangement joins TRBV6-5 to TRBJ2-7; TRBD2 agrees at 9 bases. Germline lookup yields CDR1 MNHEY and CDR2 SVGAGI. V lost 7 bases, J lost 4 bases, and 5 bases stayed unmatched. This CDR3 region has 13 residues. CDR3 region: CASTRTSGYEQYF. The DNA for the CDR3 is TGTGCCAGCACCCGAACTAGCGGGTACGAGCAGTACTTC.

This clone was detected only a few times. The genes are TRBV5-1 and TRBJ2-1; no clear D. CDR3 size: 16 residues. V dropped 9 bases and J dropped 0 bases, with 19 bases sitting between them. CDR1 is SGHRS and CDR2 is YFSETQ in the germline V gene. The CDR3 reads CATRPWLDNSYNEQFF. CDR3 bases: TGCGCCACCCGCCCCTGGCTAGATAACTCCTACAATGAGCAGTTCTTC.

The rearrangement links TRBV7-6 to TRBJ2-1, with TRBD1 matching over 8 bases. The germline V gene encodes CDR1 SGHVS and CDR2 FNYEAQ. J lost 3 bases, V lost 7 bases, and 8 bases had no gene match. This CDR3 has 15 amino acids. This CDR3 is CASTPTGDDYNEQFF. The CDR3 region has the DNA TGTGCCAGCACCCCGACAGGGGACGACTACAATGAGCAGTTCTTC.

The chain recombines TRBV4-1 with TRBJ2-1, with 7 bases fitting TRBD1. The trim removed 4 bases at V and 4 bases at J, leaving 7 bases unmatched. The CDR3 spans 15 residues. CDR1 is MGHRA, CDR2 YSYEKL, per germline. The CDR3 bases are TGCGCCAGCAGCCCTCCGGGACAGATATACAATGAGCAGTTCTTC. Encoded protein: CASSPPGQIYNEQFF.

The chain uses TRBV14 and TRBJ2-7; 9 nucleotides line up with TRBD1. The CDR3 runs to 15 residues. V dropped 5 bases and J dropped 0; count of bases not matched to a gene: 5. Germline CDR1 reads SGHDN; CDR2 reads FVKESK. CDR3 sequence: CASSTYRGRSYEQYF. The CDR3 DNA is TGTGCCAGCAGCACCTACAGGGGGCGCTCCTACGAGCAGTACTTC. Based on the CDR3 plus reference TRBV14 and TRBJ2-7, the full variable domain is EAGVTQFPSHSVIEKGQTVTLRCDPISGHDNLYWYRRVMGKEIKFLLHFVKESKQDESGMPNNRFLAERTGGTYSTLKVQPAELEDSGVYFCASSTYRGRSYEQYFGPGTRLTVT.

This clone was found once. CDR3 in amino acids: CASSIGTGVYEQYF. The CDR3, as DNA: TGTGCCAGCAGCATCGGGACAGGCGTCTACGAGCAGTACTTC. V gene TRBV7-9 combines with J gene TRBJ2-7, with 8 bases matching TRBD1. CDR3 length equals 14 residues. Germline V gives CDR1 SEHNR, CDR2 FQNEAQ (reference sequence). V lost 5 bases, J lost 3 bases, and 6 bases stayed unmatched. The full variable domain, in which reference TRBV7-9 and TRBJ2-7 provide the parts outside the CDR3, is DTGVSQNPRHKITKRGQNVTFRCDPISEHNRLYWYRQTLGQGPEFLTYFQNEAQLEKSRLLSDRFSAERPKGSFSTLEIQRTEQGDSAMYLCASSIGTGVYEQYFGPGTRLTVT.

The rearrangement links TRBV6-4 to TRBJ2-6; TRBD2 is a possible D gene (6 bases). The ends were cut back, 0 bases at V and 1 base at J, with 13 bases in the middle. This CDR3 is 18 amino acids long. The germline V gene encodes CDR1 MRHNA and CDR2 SNTAGT. The CDR3 DNA follows: TGTGCCAGCAGTGACTCGTTCCAGGGACTGTCTGGGGCCAACGTCCTGACTTTC. This gives the protein CASSDSFQGLSGANVLTF.

The chain has TRBV19 and TRBJ2-7; D is ambiguous. The CDR3 runs to 16 residues. Trimming took 5 bases from V and 1 from J, leaving 18 bases between them. Germline CDR1 LNHDA, CDR2 SQIVND (reference sequence). The CDR3 spells CASSLSGSRPSYEQYF. DNA of the CDR3: TGTGCCAGTAGTTTATCCGGGTCGCGACCTTCCTACGAGCAGTACTTC.

The rearrangement joins TRBV7-2 to TRBJ2-1; TRBD2 aligns across 8 bases. This CDR3 has 16 amino acids. Unmatched junction bases numbered 8, after V lost 1 base and J lost 6 bases. CDR1 is SGHTA, CDR2 FQGNSA, per germline. The CDR3 loop reads CASSLGGTRGSNEQFF. As DNA, the CDR3 is TGTGCCAGCAGCTTAGGAGGGACTAGGGGTTCCAATGAGCAGTTCTTC.

This sequence joins TRBV2 and TRBJ2-7; possible D gene TRBD1, 7 bases. V lost 1 base to trimming and J lost 2 bases, with 9 bases between them. Germline CDR1 SNHLY, CDR2 FYNNEI. This CDR3 contains 14 residues. The DNA for the CDR3 is TGTGCCAGCAGTGAAGGGAGGGGGCCCTACGAGCAGTACTTC. Amino acid sequence: CASSEGRGPYEQYF.

The chain has TRBV29-1 and TRBJ2-2, with D unresolved. The V end lost 1 base, the J end lost 4 bases, and 10 bases lay between the germline ends. The CDR3 is 14 amino acids. Germline CDR1 SQVTM, CDR2 ANQGSEA. Here the CDR3 reads CSVEVYIFTGELFF. DNA for the CDR3: TGCAGCGTTGAAGTGTACATCTTCACCGGGGAGCTGTTTTTT.

This chain uses TRBV28 with TRBJ2-7; TRBD1 agrees at 8 bases. Trimming removed 1 base from V and 4 bases from J; junction bases left unmatched: 6. Germline assignment: CDR1 MDHEN and CDR2 SYDVKM. The CDR3 covers 15 residues. The CDR3 bases are TGTGCCAGCAGTTTATTCGACAGGGGAGCGTACGAGCAGTACTTC. Its protein is CASSLFDRGAYEQYF.

With respect to this clone: The same CDR3 is also encoded by other DNA sequences in this sample. The chain employs TRBV4-3 and TRBJ1-5; TRBD1 aligns across 10 bases. There are 14 residues in the CDR3. V lost 3 bases, J lost 4 bases, and 0 bases stayed unmatched. Germline-derived CDR1 and CDR2 are LGHNA and YSLEER. The CDR3 DNA follows: TGCGCCAGCAGCCAGGGACAGGGGAATCAGCCCCAGCATTTT. The encoded protein is CASSQGQGNQPQHF.

This clone showed up just once. The chain recombines TRBV7-4 with TRBJ1-1; D perhaps matches TRBD1 (5 bases). Germline CDR1 SGHVT, CDR2 SQSDAQ. The CDR3 extends over 14 amino acids. V lost 5 bases to trimming and J lost 5 bases, with 15 bases between them. CDR3 sequence: CASSRWGVETEAFF. The CDR3, as DNA: TGTGCCAGCAGCCGATGGGGGGTAGAAACTGAAGCTTTCTTT.

This chain connects TRBV2 to TRBJ2-1; D perhaps matches TRBD2 (6 bases). The CDR3 is 13 amino acids. Trimming removed 7 bases from V and 7 bases from J, with 14 bases in between. Germline CDR1 reads SNHLY; CDR2 reads FYNNEI. CDR3 nucleotide sequence: TGTGCCAGCAATCGACTAGAAAAGAATGAGCAGTTCTTC. Translation gives CASNRLEKNEQFF.

This clone appeared once. V gene TRBV2 combines with J gene TRBJ1-5; 8 nucleotides align to TRBD1. Trimming took 6 bases from V and 1 from J; bases not matched to a gene: 5. Germline-derived CDR1 and CDR2 are SNHLY and FYNNEI. This CDR3 contains 15 residues. The CDR3 DNA is TGTGCCAGCAGCCTGACAGGGGAAAGCAATCAGCCCCAGCATTTT. The encoded protein is CASSLTGESNQPQHF.